Below, 30 T cell receptor beta chains from the same sample are listed, as sequenced in a study of PD-1 blockade in mismatch repair-deficient tumors. Using immunoSEQ multiplex PCR, the repertoire was profiled, and TCRdb retains in-frame clones only, with some absent. The sample contains some 130,000 clones, roughly 90% of which appear only once. Sequenced here: peripheral blood, sampled roughly 67 weeks after starting pembrolizumab. These receptors were obtained from an adult with mismatch repair-deficient cancer.

This sequence joins TRBV5-4 and TRBJ2-3; D gene unclear. Trimming left V 0 bases short and J 1 base short, with 3 bases between. The CDR3 loop spans 13 amino acids. Germline V gene lookup returns CDR1 SGHNT and CDR2 YYREEE (reference sequence). Here the CDR3 reads CASSLEGTDTQYF. CDR3 nucleotide sequence: TGTGCCAGCAGCTTGGAGGGCACAGATACGCAGTATTTT.

This chain connects TRBV6-1 to TRBJ2-1, with 9 bases matching TRBD1. V was pared by 4 bases and J by 10 bases, with 11 bases of the junction left unmatched. Germline-derived CDR1 and CDR2 are MNHNS and SASEGT. This CDR3 region has 15 residues. For the CDR3, the DNA is TGTGCCAGCAGTGCTACCCTGGGACAGGGAGGAGAGCAGTTCTTC. As protein: CASSATLGQGGEQFF.

The chain combines TRBV2 with TRBJ2-7; 11 nucleotides line up with TRBD2. Germline V gene lookup returns CDR1 SNHLY and CDR2 FYNNEI. V shed 6 bases, J shed 1 base, and the junction held 5 bases outside the gene matches. The CDR3 runs to 15 residues. CDR3 DNA: TGTGCCAGCAGATGGACTAGCGGGCCTTCCTACGAGCAGTACTTC. This sequence encodes CASRWTSGPSYEQYF.

The sample holds a few counts of this clone. The chain combines TRBV25-1 with TRBJ1-5; TRBD1 is a possible D gene (6 bases). Between the trimmed V and J ends, which lost 10 bases and 3 bases, there was a span of 13 bases. The CDR3 is 13 residues long. CDR1 is MGHDK and CDR2 is SYGVNS in the germline V gene. In DNA, the CDR3 is TGTGCCACCAAGGGGGAGCCCAATCAGCCCCAGCATTTT. Encoded protein: CATKGEPNQPQHF.

Only one count was recorded for this clone. The CDR3 is CASSLGLGDYEQYF. The CDR3, as DNA: TGTGCCAGCAGTTTGGGACTAGGGGACTACGAGCAGTACTTC. V and J are TRBV6-6 and TRBJ2-7, with 8 bases matching TRBD2. CDR1 is MNHNY, CDR2 SVGAGI, per germline (reference sequence). The CDR3 covers 14 residues. V was clipped by 4 bases and J by 3 bases; unmatched bases: 5.

This chain uses TRBV4-1 with TRBJ2-7; 9 bases map to TRBD2. Germline CDR1 and CDR2: MGHRA and YSYEKL. This CDR3 has 15 amino acids. V was clipped by 3 bases and J by 1 base; unmatched bases: 4. The chain's CDR3 is CASSQLAGRSYEQYF. CDR3 bases: TGCGCCAGCAGCCAGCTAGCGGGGAGGTCCTACGAGCAGTACTTC.

This chain joins TRBV6-1 and TRBJ2-3, with D hard to call. The CDR3 sequence is 15 residues long. Trimming left V 7 bases short and J 0 bases short, with 14 bases between. Germline-derived CDR1 and CDR2 are MNHNS and SASEGT. The CDR3 sequence: CASKDGWPSTDTQYF. The CDR3 DNA follows: TGTGCCAGCAAGGACGGGTGGCCTAGCACAGATACGCAGTATTTT.

V usage is TRBV2 and J usage is TRBJ2-7; 8 bases align to TRBD2. Germline V gives CDR1 SNHLY, CDR2 FYNNEI. The CDR3 totals 14 residues. V shed 6 bases and J 3 bases; nucleotides not matched to a gene: 7. CDR3 sequence (DNA): TGTGCCAGCAGACCAAGCGGGAGTTACTACGAGCAGTACTTC. Protein: CASRPSGSYYEQYF.

J is TRBJ2-1 and V is TRBV28, with D perhaps TRBD1 (6 bases). V lost 5 bases to trimming and J lost 4 bases, with 15 bases between them. CDR1 MDHEN and CDR2 SYDVKM come from the germline V gene. The CDR3 contains 15 residues. CDR3 DNA sequence: TGTGCCAGCAGTCCATACAGGGTAGGGTACAATGAGCAGTTCTTC. Protein product: CASSPYRVGYNEQFF.

V usage is TRBV30 and J usage is TRBJ2-6; 7 nucleotides agree with TRBD1. This CDR3 is 17 amino acids long. The ends lost 0 bases at V and 0 bases at J; junction bases unmatched: 5. Germline lookup yields CDR1 GTSNPN and CDR2 SVGIG (reference sequence). CDR3 DNA sequence: TGTGCCTGGAGTGTAGGGGACAGTAACTCTGGGGCCAACGTCCTGACTTTC. This translates into CAWSVGDSNSGANVLTF.

This rearrangement joins TRBV4-3 to TRBJ1-2, with D maybe TRBD1 (5 bases). The V end lost 0 bases, the J end lost 4 bases, and 18 bases lay between the germline ends. CDR1 and CDR2 from the germline V gene are LGHNA and YSLEER. CDR3 size: 17 residues. The CDR3 spells CASSQDRGVMSGYGYTF. The CDR3, as DNA: TGCGCCAGCAGCCAAGATCGGGGGGTCATGTCAGGCTATGGCTACACCTTC.

The rearrangement uses TRBV13 and TRBJ2-3, with D tentatively TRBD1 or TRBD2 (7 bases each). CDR1 and CDR2 (germline): PRHDT, FYEKMQ (reference sequence). CDR3 length: 15 residues. The V end lost 5 bases, the J end lost 2 bases, and 14 bases lay between the germline ends. CDR3 sequence (DNA): TGTGCCAGCAGCCCAGGGGGGGATCCCACAGATACGCAGTATTTT. This sequence encodes CASSPGGDPTDTQYF. The full variable domain, with the rest looked up from reference TRBV13 and TRBJ2-3, is AAGVIQSPRHLIKEKRETATLKCYPIPRHDTVYWYQQGPGQDPQFLISFYEKMQSDKGSIPDRFSAQQFSDYHSELNMSSLELGDSALYFCASSPGGDPTDTQYFGPGTRLTVL.

The V and J genes are TRBV10-2 and TRBJ1-5; 8 bases line up with TRBD1. The CDR3 has 13 residues. V lost 3 bases, J lost 6 bases, and 1 base stayed unmatched. Looked up from germline, CDR1 is WSHSY and CDR2 is SAAADI. The CDR3 sequence: CASSDRGLQPQHF. Here the CDR3 DNA reads TGCGCCAGCAGTGACAGGGGGCTTCAGCCCCAGCATTTT.

The chain uses TRBV11-2 and TRBJ2-3; D gene ambiguous. The ends were cut back, 4 bases at V and 4 bases at J, with 12 bases in the middle. The CDR3 runs 14 residues. Germline V gene sequence: CDR1 SGHAT, CDR2 FQNNGV. The CDR3 loop is CASSSIGVADTQYF. CDR3 nucleotide sequence: TGTGCCAGCAGCTCGATTGGGGTAGCAGATACGCAGTATTTT.

V is TRBV21-1 and J is TRBJ1-1; TRBD1, the table's D call, was not compared with the DNA. TRBV21-1 constitutes a pseudogene. The CDR3 is 15 amino acids. DNA for the CDR3: TGTGCCAGCAGCAAAGGGGTCAGGCCGAACACTGAAGCTTTCTTT. It codes for CASSKGVRPNTEAFF.

This clone was counted ten times or more. The chain is built from TRBV29-1 and TRBJ1-2, with TRBD1 as a possible D gene (5 bases). The germline gives CDR1 SQVTM, CDR2 ANQGSEA. Trimming removed 5 bases from V and 4 bases from J, with 14 bases in between. The CDR3 has 13 residues. The CDR3 DNA reads as TGCAGCGTTTCAACCTTTGACAGCTATGGCTACACCTTC. This gives the protein CSVSTFDSYGYTF.

The chain couples TRBV30 to TRBJ2-5; 7 bases are shared with TRBD2. V gave up 3 bases and J gave up 4 bases; unmatched junction bases: 5. The CDR3 sequence is 13 residues long. The germline V gene has CDR1 GTSNPN and CDR2 SVGIG (reference sequence). The CDR3 loop is CAWRGGGPETQYF. The CDR3, as DNA: TGTGCCTGGAGAGGCGGGGGTCCAGAGACCCAGTACTTC. The variable domain in full, completed from reference TRBV30 and TRBJ2-5, reads SQTIHQWPATLVQPVGSPLSLECTVEGTSNPNLYWYRQAAGRGLQLLFYSVGIGQISSEVPQNLSASRPQDRQFILSSKKLLLSDSGFYLCAWRGGGPETQYFGPGTRLLVL.

V gene TRBV5-1 combines with J gene TRBJ1-3; weak D call: TRBD1 (5 bases). V lost 4 bases, J lost 4 bases, and 18 bases lay in between. The CDR3 runs 16 residues. Per the germline V gene, CDR1 is SGHRS and CDR2 is YFSETQ. The DNA for the CDR3 is TGCGCCAGCAGCATCAGCGACCAGGGCCGAGGAAACACCATATATTTT. Protein product: CASSISDQGRGNTIYF.

The rearrangement uses TRBV9 and TRBJ2-5; D remains ambiguous. The CDR3 runs to 15 residues. Germline CDR1 reads SGDLS; CDR2 reads YYNGEE. The V end lost 0 bases, the J end lost 5 bases, and 14 bases lay between the germline ends. The CDR3 here is CASSVEAARGETQYF. In DNA, the CDR3 is TGTGCCAGCAGCGTAGAAGCCGCCAGAGGTGAGACCCAGTACTTC.

This clone was detected ten times or more. This chain uses TRBV5-4 with TRBJ2-2; 7 bases are shared with TRBD1. Per the germline V gene, CDR1 is SGHNT and CDR2 is YYREEE (reference sequence). V lost 4 bases and J lost 9; bases outside the gene matches: 12. This CDR3 is built from 15 residues. The CDR3 nucleotides read TGTGCCAGCAGCGTCGACAGGGTGGATTACCGGGAGCTGTTTTTT. This gives the protein CASSVDRVDYRELFF.

This clone was recorded once. This rearrangement joins TRBV7-9 to TRBJ2-7, with D unresolved. CDR1 is SEHNR and CDR2 is FQNEAQ in the germline V gene (reference sequence). Deletions cut 3 bases from V and 4 bases from J, with 13 bases between. This CDR3 contains 14 residues. CDR3 in amino acids: CASSFVGPRYEQYF. The CDR3 coding sequence is TGTGCCAGCAGCTTTGTCGGCCCTCGGTACGAGCAGTACTTC. Based on the CDR3 plus reference TRBV7-9 and TRBJ2-7, the full variable domain is DTGVSQNPRHKITKRGQNVTFRCDPISEHNRLYWYRQTLGQGPEFLTYFQNEAQLEKSRLLSDRFSAERPKGSFSTLEIQRTEQGDSAMYLCASSFVGPRYEQYFGPGTRLTVT.

The V and J genes are TRBV4-1 and TRBJ2-7; D gene ambiguous. Deletions cut 0 bases from V and 2 bases from J, with 8 bases between. The germline V gene has CDR1 MGHRA and CDR2 YSYEKL. This CDR3 contains 14 residues. The CDR3 coding sequence is TGCGCCAGCAGCCAAGACGACCGACCCTACGAGCAGTACTTC. This encodes CASSQDDRPYEQYF.

The gene calls are TRBV7-2 and TRBJ2-5; TRBD1 matches 8 bases. CDR1 is SGHTA and CDR2 is FQGNSA in the germline V gene. The CDR3 has 16 residues. The ends lost 2 bases at V and 1 base at J; junction bases unmatched: 6. In nucleotides, the CDR3 is TGTGCCAGCAGCTTATTACCAGGGGGCCGCCAAGAGACCCAGTACTTC. Protein: CASSLLPGGRQETQYF.

The chain is built from TRBV28 and TRBJ2-1; 7 bases line up with TRBD2. The CDR3 sequence is 16 residues long. In germline, CDR1 is MDHEN, CDR2 SYDVKM. The J segment lost 4 bases and the V segment lost 0 bases, leaving 6 bases of the junction unmatched. The CDR3, as DNA: TGTGCCAGCAGTTTATGGGGAGGGTGGGGTTACAATGAGCAGTTCTTC. It yields the protein CASSLWGGWGYNEQFF.

This clone was seen just once. The chain recombines TRBV11-2 with TRBJ2-3; 7 bases agree with TRBD1. V was clipped by 2 bases and J by 3 bases; unmatched bases: 17. Germline V lookup: CDR1 SGHAT, CDR2 FQNNGV. The CDR3 loop spans 19 amino acids. The CDR3 here is CASSLIAEGQTKGTDTQYF. The CDR3 region has the DNA TGTGCCAGCAGCTTAATCGCCGAGGGACAGACCAAAGGGACAGATACGCAGTATTTT.

A note on this clone: Sequence at one end of the junction differs from germline and may be a read error. V is TRBV6-1 and J is TRBJ1-2; D remains unclear. Germline CDR1 is MNHNS and CDR2 is SASEGT. This CDR3 is 13 amino acids long. The CDR3 loop is CASTVEGVYGYTF. The CDR3 DNA reads as TGTGCTAGCACGGTTGAGGGTGTCTATGGCTACACCTTC.

This sequence joins TRBV29-1 and TRBJ2-7, with 12 nucleotides matching TRBD2. Germline CDR1 and CDR2: SQVTM and ANQGSEA. After removal of 6 bases from V and 5 bases from J, the junction contained 11 bases not matched to a gene. The CDR3 runs 15 residues. CDR3: CSVVPGLAGVDEQYF. Here the CDR3 DNA reads TGCAGCGTCGTACCGGGACTAGCGGGCGTTGACGAGCAGTACTTC.

This clone came up once. This chain uses TRBV11-2 with TRBJ2-5; 13 bases fit TRBD2. The CDR3 covers 15 residues. V dropped 4 bases and J dropped 5; count of bases not matched to a gene: 4. Germline V gives CDR1 SGHAT, CDR2 FQNNGV. The CDR3, as DNA: TGTGCCAGCAGCTCCTGGACTAGCGGGAGCGAGACCCAGTACTTC. This translates into CASSSWTSGSETQYF.

The V call is TRBV15, the J call TRBJ1-1; D is unresolved. The CDR3 has 14 amino acids. V was clipped by 0 bases and J by 4 bases, with 9 bases between them. The germline gives CDR1 LNHNV, CDR2 YYDKDF (reference sequence). DNA of the CDR3: TGTGCCACCAGCAGAGATCGGGCGATCACTGAAGCTTTCTTT. Translation gives CATSRDRAITEAFF.

The chain uses TRBV6-5 and TRBJ2-7; the D is unclear. V dropped 0 bases and J dropped 4 bases, with 10 bases sitting between them. The CDR3 runs to 14 residues. From germline, CDR1 is MNHEY and CDR2 SVGAGI. CDR3 loop: CASSYSKRPYEQYF. The CDR3 nucleotides read TGTGCCAGCAGTTACTCGAAACGGCCGTACGAGCAGTACTTC.